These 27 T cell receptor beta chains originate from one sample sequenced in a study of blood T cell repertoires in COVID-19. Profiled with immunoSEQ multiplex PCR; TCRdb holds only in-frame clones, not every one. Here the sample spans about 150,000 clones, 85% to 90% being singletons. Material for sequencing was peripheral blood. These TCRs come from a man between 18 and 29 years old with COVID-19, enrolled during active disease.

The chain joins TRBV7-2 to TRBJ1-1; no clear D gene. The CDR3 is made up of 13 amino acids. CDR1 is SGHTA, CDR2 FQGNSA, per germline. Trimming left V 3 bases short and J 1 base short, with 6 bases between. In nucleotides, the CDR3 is TGTGCCAGCAGCTTTACCAGGAACACTGAAGCTTTCTTT. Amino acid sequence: CASSFTRNTEAFF.

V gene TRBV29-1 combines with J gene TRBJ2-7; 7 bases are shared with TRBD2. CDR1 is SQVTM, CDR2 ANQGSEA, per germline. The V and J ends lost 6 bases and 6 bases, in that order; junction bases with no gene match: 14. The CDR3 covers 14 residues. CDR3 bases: TGCAGCGTCCTTGTGGGGGAGGGGCTTGGCGAGCAGTACTTC. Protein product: CSVLVGEGLGEQYF.

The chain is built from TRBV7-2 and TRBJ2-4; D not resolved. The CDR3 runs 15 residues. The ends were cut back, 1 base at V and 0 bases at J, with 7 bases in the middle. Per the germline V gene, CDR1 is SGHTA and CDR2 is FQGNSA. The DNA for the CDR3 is TGTGCCAGCAGCTTAGGTCGTGTAGCCAAAAACATTCAGTACTTC. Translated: CASSLGRVAKNIQYF.

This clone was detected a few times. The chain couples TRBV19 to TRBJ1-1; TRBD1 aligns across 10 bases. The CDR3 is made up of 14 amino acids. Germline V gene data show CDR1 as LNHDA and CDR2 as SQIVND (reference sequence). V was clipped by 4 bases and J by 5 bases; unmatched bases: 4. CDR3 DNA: TGTGCCAGTAGTAAAGACAGGGGGCGGACTGAAGCTTTCTTT. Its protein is CASSKDRGRTEAFF.

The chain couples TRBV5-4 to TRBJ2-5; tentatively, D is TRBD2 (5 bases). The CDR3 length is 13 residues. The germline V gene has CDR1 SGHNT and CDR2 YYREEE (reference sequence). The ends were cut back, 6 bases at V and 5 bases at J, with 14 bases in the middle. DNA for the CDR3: TGTGCCAGCACCTCTATCGGGGTCGAGACCCAGTACTTC. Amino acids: CASTSIGVETQYF. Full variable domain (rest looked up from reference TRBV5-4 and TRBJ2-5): ETGVTQSPTHLIKTRGQQVTLRCSSQSGHNTVSWYQQALGQGPQFIFQYYREEENGRGNFPPRFSGLQFPNYSSELNVNALELDDSALYLCASTSIGVETQYFGPGTRLLVL.

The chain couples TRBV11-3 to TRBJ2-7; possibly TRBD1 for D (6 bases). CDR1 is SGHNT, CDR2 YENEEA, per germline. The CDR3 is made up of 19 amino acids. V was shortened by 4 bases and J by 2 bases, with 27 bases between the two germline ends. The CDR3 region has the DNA TGTGCCAGCAGCTCTACCACCAACAGGGTAGGAACCGGGACCTACGAGCAGTACTTC. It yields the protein CASSSTTNRVGTGTYEQYF.

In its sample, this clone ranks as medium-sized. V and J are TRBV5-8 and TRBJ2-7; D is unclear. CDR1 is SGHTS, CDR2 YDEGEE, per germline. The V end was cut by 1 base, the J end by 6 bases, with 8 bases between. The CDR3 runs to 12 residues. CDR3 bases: TGTGCCAGCAGCTTGATCCCGGGCGAGCAGTACTTC. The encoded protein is CASSLIPGEQYF.

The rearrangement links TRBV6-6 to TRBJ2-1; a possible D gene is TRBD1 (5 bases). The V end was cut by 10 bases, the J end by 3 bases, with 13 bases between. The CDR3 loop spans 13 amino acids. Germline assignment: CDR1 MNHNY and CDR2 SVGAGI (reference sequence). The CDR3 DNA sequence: TGTGCCACAATTGGGGCTTACTACAATGAGCAGTTCTTC. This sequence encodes CATIGAYYNEQFF.

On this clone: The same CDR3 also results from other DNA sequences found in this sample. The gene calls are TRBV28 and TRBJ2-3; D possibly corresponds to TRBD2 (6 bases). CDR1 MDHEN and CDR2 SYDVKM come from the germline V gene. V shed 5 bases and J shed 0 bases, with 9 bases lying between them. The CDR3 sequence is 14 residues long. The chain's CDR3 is CASSLAGSTDTQYF. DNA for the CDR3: TGTGCCAGCAGTCTGGCGGGGAGCACAGATACGCAGTATTTT.

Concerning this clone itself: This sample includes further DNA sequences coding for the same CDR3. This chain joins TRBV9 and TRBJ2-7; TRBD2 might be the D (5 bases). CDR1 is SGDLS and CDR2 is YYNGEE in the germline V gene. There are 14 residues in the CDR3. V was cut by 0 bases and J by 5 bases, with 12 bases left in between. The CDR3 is CASSVGGQGNEQYF. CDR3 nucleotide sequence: TGTGCCAGCAGCGTAGGCGGGCAAGGCAACGAGCAGTACTTC.

CDR3 DNA: TGTGCCAGCAGCGCGGCCGGGACAGGTACATCACCCCTCCACTTT. Residues: CASSAAGTGTSPLHF. The V call is TRBV9, the J call TRBJ1-6, with 8 positions matching TRBD1. J gave up 10 bases and V 3 bases, and 9 bases lay outside the gene matches. The CDR3 has 15 residues. CDR1 and CDR2 (germline): SGDLS, YYNGEE.

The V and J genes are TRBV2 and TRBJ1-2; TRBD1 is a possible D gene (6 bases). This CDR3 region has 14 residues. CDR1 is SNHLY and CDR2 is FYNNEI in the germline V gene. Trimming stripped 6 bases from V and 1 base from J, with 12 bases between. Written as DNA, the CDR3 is TGTGCCAGCAGCAGGACAGCCCTTAACTATGGCTACACCTTC. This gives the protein CASSRTALNYGYTF.

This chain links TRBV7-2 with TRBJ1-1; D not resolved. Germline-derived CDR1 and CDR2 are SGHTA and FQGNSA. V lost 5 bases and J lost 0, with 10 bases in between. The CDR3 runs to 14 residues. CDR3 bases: TGTGCCAGCAGCACCCGACTCCTGAACACTGAAGCTTTCTTT. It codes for CASSTRLLNTEAFF. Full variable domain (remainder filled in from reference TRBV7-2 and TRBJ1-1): GAGVSQSPSNKVTEKGKDVELRCDPISGHTALYWYRQSLGQGLEFLIYFQGNSAPDKSGLPSDRFSAERTGGSVSTLTIQRTQQEDSAVYLCASSTRLLNTEAFFGQGTRLTVV.

CDR3 in DNA: TGTGCCAGCAGACTCAGGGTGGAAGGGACCCAGTACTTC. It yields the protein CASRLRVEGTQYF. The V call is TRBV11-1, the J call TRBJ2-5; a possible D gene is TRBD1 (5 bases). In germline, CDR1 is SGHAT, CDR2 FQDESV (reference sequence). The CDR3 is made up of 13 amino acids. The V and J ends lost 6 bases and 7 bases respectively, with 15 bases between them.

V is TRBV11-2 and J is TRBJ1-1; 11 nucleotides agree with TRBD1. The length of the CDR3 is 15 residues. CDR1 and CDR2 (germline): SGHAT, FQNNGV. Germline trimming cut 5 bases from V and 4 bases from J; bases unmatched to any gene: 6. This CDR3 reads CASSLTGTGGTEAFF. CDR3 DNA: TGTGCCAGCAGCCTAACCGGGACAGGGGGCACTGAAGCTTTCTTT. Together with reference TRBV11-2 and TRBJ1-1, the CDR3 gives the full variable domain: EAGVAQSPRYKIIEKRQSVAFWCNPISGHATLYWYQQILGQGPKLLIQFQNNGVVDDSQLPKDRFSAERLKGVDSTLKIQPAKLEDSAVYLCASSLTGTGGTEAFFGQGTRLTVV.

The CDR3 spells CASDDGQFLNTIYF. Here the CDR3 DNA reads TGTGCCAGCGACGACGGACAGTTTCTAAACACCATATATTTT. The chain recombines TRBV2 with TRBJ1-3; a possible D gene is TRBD1 (6 bases). CDR1 SNHLY and CDR2 FYNNEI come from the germline V gene. The CDR3 extends over 14 amino acids. V lost 8 bases, J lost 6 bases, and 17 bases lay in between.

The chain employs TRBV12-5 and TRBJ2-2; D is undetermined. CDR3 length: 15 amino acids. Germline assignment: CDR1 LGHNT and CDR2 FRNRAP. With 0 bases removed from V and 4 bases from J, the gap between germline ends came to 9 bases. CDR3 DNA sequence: TGTGCTAGTGGTTTGGTTATAGGCGGCACCGGGGAGCTGTTTTTT. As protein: CASGLVIGGTGELFF.

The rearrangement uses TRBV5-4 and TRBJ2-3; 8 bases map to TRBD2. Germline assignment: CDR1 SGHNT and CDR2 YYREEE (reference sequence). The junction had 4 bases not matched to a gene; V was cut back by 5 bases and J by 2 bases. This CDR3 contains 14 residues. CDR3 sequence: CASSPGGYTDTQYF. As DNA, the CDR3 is TGTGCCAGCAGTCCGGGAGGGTACACAGATACGCAGTATTTT.

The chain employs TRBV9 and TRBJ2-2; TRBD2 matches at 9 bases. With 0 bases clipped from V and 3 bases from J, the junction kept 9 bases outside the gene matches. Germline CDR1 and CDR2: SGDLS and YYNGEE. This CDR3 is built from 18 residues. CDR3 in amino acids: CASSVALAGLVYTGELFF. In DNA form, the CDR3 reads TGTGCCAGCAGCGTAGCTCTAGCGGGGTTGGTTTACACCGGGGAGCTGTTTTTT.

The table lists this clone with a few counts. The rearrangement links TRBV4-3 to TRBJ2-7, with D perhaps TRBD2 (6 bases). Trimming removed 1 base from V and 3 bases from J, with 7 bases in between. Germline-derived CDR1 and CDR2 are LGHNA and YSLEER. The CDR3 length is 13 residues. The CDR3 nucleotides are TGCGCCAGCAGCCAAGTGCGGGGCTACGAGCAGTACTTC. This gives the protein CASSQVRGYEQYF.

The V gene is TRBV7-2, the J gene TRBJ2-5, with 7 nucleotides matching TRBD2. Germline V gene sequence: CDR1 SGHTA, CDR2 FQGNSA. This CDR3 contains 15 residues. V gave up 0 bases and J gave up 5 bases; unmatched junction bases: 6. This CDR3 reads CASSLALREWETQYF. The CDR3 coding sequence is TGTGCCAGCAGCTTAGCCCTGCGGGAGTGGGAGACCCAGTACTTC.

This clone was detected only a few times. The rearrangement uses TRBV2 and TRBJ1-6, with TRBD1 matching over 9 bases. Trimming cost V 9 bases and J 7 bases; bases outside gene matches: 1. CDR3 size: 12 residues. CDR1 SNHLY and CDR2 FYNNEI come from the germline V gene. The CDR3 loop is CARGQGNSPLHF. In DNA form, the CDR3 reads TGTGCCAGAGGACAGGGGAATTCACCCCTCCACTTT.

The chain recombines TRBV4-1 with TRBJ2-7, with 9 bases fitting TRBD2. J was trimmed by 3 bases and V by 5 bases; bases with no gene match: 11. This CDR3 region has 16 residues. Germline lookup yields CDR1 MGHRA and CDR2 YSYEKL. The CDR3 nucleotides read TGCGCCAGCAGCGCACCGGGACTAGCAGATAACTACGAGCAGTACTTC. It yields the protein CASSAPGLADNYEQYF.

CDR3 nucleotides: TGTGCCAGCAGCTCTCCGGGACAGGGTGTCCAGCCCCAGCATTTT. Translated: CASSSPGQGVQPQHF. The gene calls are TRBV7-9 and TRBJ1-5, with 9 bases lining up with TRBD1. Germline assignment: CDR1 SEHNR and CDR2 FQNEAQ (reference sequence). CDR3 length: 15 residues. The V segment lost 4 bases and the J segment 7 bases; nucleotides outside the gene matches: 8.

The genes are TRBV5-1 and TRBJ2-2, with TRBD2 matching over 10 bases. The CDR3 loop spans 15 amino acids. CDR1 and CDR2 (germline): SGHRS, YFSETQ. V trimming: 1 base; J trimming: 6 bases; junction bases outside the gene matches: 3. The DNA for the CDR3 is TGCGCCAGCAGCTTGATCCTAGCGGGAGCCGGGGAGCTGTTTTTT. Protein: CASSLILAGAGELFF.

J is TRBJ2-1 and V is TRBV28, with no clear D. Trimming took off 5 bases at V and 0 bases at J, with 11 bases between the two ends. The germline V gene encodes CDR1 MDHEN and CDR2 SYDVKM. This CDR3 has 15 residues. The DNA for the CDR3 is TGTGCCAGCAGTAACCACCGTAGCTCCTACAATGAGCAGTTCTTC. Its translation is CASSNHRSSYNEQFF. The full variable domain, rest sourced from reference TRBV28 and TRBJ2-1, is DVKVTQSSRYLVKRTGEKVFLECVQDMDHENMFWYRQDPGLGLRLIYFSYDVKMKEKGDIPEGYSVSREKKERFSLILESASTNQTSMYLCASSNHRSSYNEQFFGPGTRLTVL.

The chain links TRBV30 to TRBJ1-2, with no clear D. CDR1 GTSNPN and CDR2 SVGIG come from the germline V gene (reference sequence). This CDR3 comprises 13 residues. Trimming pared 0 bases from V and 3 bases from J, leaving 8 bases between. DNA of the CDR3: TGTGCCTGGAGTGTAGGGCGGGACTATGGCTACACCTTC. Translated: CAWSVGRDYGYTF. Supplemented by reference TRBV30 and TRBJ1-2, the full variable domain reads SQTIHQWPATLVQPVGSPLSLECTVEGTSNPNLYWYRQAAGRGLQLLFYSVGIGQISSEVPQNLSASRPQDRQFILSSKKLLLSDSGFYLCAWSVGRDYGYTFGSGTRLTVV.